These 32 T cell receptor beta chains share one sample of origin, sequenced in a study of OX40 agonist ivuxolimab in advanced cancers. Clones were sequenced by immunoSEQ multiplex PCR, and TCRdb holds only the in-frame ones, with some missing. The top ten clones hold around 0.75% of a sample with roughly 70,000 clones, 65% to 90% of them seen once. Material: CD4+ or CD8+ T cells sorted from blood, obtained in a trial of the OX40 agonist ivuxolimab. These TCRs come from an adult with an advanced solid tumor such as melanoma, head and neck, liver or kidney cancer.

The chain has TRBV19 and TRBJ1-2; 7 positions match TRBD1. The germline V gene has CDR1 LNHDA and CDR2 SQIVND (reference sequence). Losses at the gene ends were 5 bases for V and 5 bases for J; bases not matched to a gene: 8. This CDR3 is built from 14 residues. DNA of the CDR3: TGTGCCAGTAGTGATACCGGGACAGAATATGGCTACACCTTC. It yields the protein CASSDTGTEYGYTF.

J is TRBJ2-2 and V is TRBV11-3; perhaps TRBD1 as D (6 bases). Germline CDR1 is SGHNT and CDR2 is YENEEA. Between the trimmed V and J ends, which lost 6 bases and 3 bases, there was a span of 8 bases. This CDR3 spans 13 amino acids. The CDR3: CASSYRDTGELFF. The CDR3, as DNA: TGTGCCAGCAGTTACAGGGACACCGGGGAGCTGTTTTTT.

This chain uses TRBV7-9 with TRBJ2-1, with D perhaps given as TRBD1 or TRBD2 (5 bases each). Germline CDR1 SEHNR, CDR2 FQNEAQ (reference sequence). CDR3 length equals 17 residues. The V end was cut by 4 bases, the J end by 0 bases, with 16 bases between. As DNA, the CDR3 is TGTGCCAGCAGCTGGGGACGGGGATGGGGCTCCTACAATGAGCAGTTCTTC. Protein product: CASSWGRGWGSYNEQFF.

The gene calls are TRBV25-1 and TRBJ2-7; D possibly corresponds to TRBD1 (6 bases). The CDR3 length is 14 residues. V was shortened by 5 bases and J by 0 bases, with 11 bases between the two germline ends. Germline V CDR1 and CDR2: MGHDK, SYGVNS. DNA for the CDR3: TGTGCCAGCAGTATCGCAGGGGCCTCCTACGAGCAGTACTTC. Encoded protein: CASSIAGASYEQYF.

The V and J genes are TRBV9 and TRBJ2-3; D remains ambiguous. The CDR3 covers 15 residues. The V gene lost 0 bases and the J gene lost 2 bases, with 10 bases spanning the gap. The germline V gene encodes CDR1 SGDLS and CDR2 YYNGEE. In DNA, the CDR3 is TGTGCCAGCAGCGTAGGCCTGGGCTCCACAGATACGCAGTATTTT. It specifies CASSVGLGSTDTQYF.

The J gene is TRBJ1-3, the V gene TRBV14, with D hard to call. Germline values: CDR1 SGHDN, CDR2 FVKESK. Deletions cut 2 bases from V and 4 bases from J, with 3 bases between. The CDR3 is made up of 12 amino acids. The CDR3 DNA reads as TGTGCCAGCAGCCAAACCGGAAACACCATATATTTT. It is translated as CASSQTGNTIYF. Complete variable domain (other parts from reference TRBV14 and TRBJ1-3): EAGVTQFPSHSVIEKGQTVTLRCDPISGHDNLYWYRRVMGKEIKFLLHFVKESKQDESGMPNNRFLAERTGGTYSTLKVQPAELEDSGVYFCASSQTGNTIYFGEGSWLTVV.

The chain uses TRBV25-1 and TRBJ1-4; 8 nucleotides agree with TRBD1. V dropped 0 bases and J dropped 7; count of bases not matched to a gene: 7. The CDR3 length is 16 residues. Germline values: CDR1 MGHDK, CDR2 SYGVNS. The CDR3 DNA is TGTGCCAGCAGTGAATATACAGGGGGAGTGGGTGAAAAACTGTTTTTT. Protein product: CASSEYTGGVGEKLFF.

The chain employs TRBV28 and TRBJ2-7; the D gene is possibly TRBD1 (6 bases). V was trimmed by 5 bases and J by 2 bases, leaving 13 bases between them. The CDR3 loop spans 14 amino acids. Germline V gene lookup returns CDR1 MDHEN and CDR2 SYDVKM. The CDR3 spells CASSLLGQTYEQYF. The CDR3 region has the DNA TGTGCCAGCAGTCTACTCGGACAGACCTACGAGCAGTACTTC.

This sequence joins TRBV5-1 and TRBJ2-5, with a possible D match to TRBD1 (6 bases). CDR3 length: 15 amino acids. The V and J ends lost 0 bases and 2 bases respectively, with 11 bases between them. Per the germline V gene, CDR1 is SGHRS and CDR2 is YFSETQ. The DNA for the CDR3 is TGCGCCAGCAGCTTGGGGACAGCGGAACAAGAGACCCAGTACTTC. It specifies CASSLGTAEQETQYF. The full variable domain, its missing parts supplied by reference TRBV5-1 and TRBJ2-5, is KAGVTQTPRYLIKTRGQQVTLSCSPISGHRSVSWYQQTPGQGLQFLFEYFSETQRNKGNFPGRFSGRQFSNSRSEMNVSTLELGDSALYLCASSLGTAEQETQYFGPGTRLLVL.

The chain links TRBV4-2 to TRBJ2-7; D possibly uses TRBD1 or TRBD2 (5 bases each). The length of the CDR3 is 15 residues. Germline V gene sequence: CDR1 LGHNA, CDR2 YNFKEQ. The germline V and J ends were trimmed by 6 bases and 0 bases, with 15 bases remaining between them. Here the CDR3 DNA reads TGTGCCAGCAGTCTCCGGGACGGATCCTCCTACGAGCAGTACTTC. This codes for CASSLRDGSSYEQYF.

This sequence joins TRBV7-9 and TRBJ2-7; 8 nucleotides match TRBD2. The CDR3 length is 15 residues. CDR1 SEHNR and CDR2 FQNEAQ come from the germline V gene (reference sequence). Trimming took 1 base from V and 2 from J; bases not matched to a gene: 4. The CDR3 region is CASSLVSGAPYEQYF. In DNA, the CDR3 is TGTGCCAGCAGCTTAGTTAGCGGGGCCCCCTACGAGCAGTACTTC. Full variable domain (remainder filled in from reference TRBV7-9 and TRBJ2-7): DTGVSQNPRHKITKRGQNVTFRCDPISEHNRLYWYRQTLGQGPEFLTYFQNEAQLEKSRLLSDRFSAERPKGSFSTLEIQRTEQGDSAMYLCASSLVSGAPYEQYFGPGTRLTVT.

V gene TRBV19 combines with J gene TRBJ1-5, with 8 positions matching TRBD1. J gave up 2 bases and V 7 bases, and 13 bases lay outside the gene matches. The CDR3 consists of 17 residues. CDR1 and CDR2 (germline): LNHDA, SQIVND (reference sequence). CDR3 sequence reads: CASKPQNSRGRNQPQHF. In DNA form, the CDR3 reads TGTGCCAGTAAACCCCAAAACAGCAGGGGGCGCAATCAGCCCCAGCATTTT.

The chain couples TRBV5-1 to TRBJ1-5, with D uncertain. Germline V gives CDR1 SGHRS, CDR2 YFSETQ. The germline V and J ends were trimmed by 4 bases and 2 bases, with 10 bases remaining between them. This CDR3 has 14 residues. The CDR3 is CASSKVGGNQPQHF. In DNA, the CDR3 is TGCGCCAGCAGCAAGGTTGGCGGCAATCAGCCCCAGCATTTT.

The V gene is TRBV5-4, the J gene TRBJ2-7; 7 bases align to TRBD1. The CDR3 totals 15 residues. The ends lost 4 bases at V and 0 bases at J; junction bases unmatched: 7. Germline CDR1 and CDR2: SGHNT and YYREEE (reference sequence). CDR3 loop: CASSPNRGSSYEQYF. The CDR3 bases are TGTGCCAGCAGCCCCAACAGGGGAAGCTCCTACGAGCAGTACTTC. The whole variable domain, remainder taken from reference TRBV5-4 and TRBJ2-7, is ETGVTQSPTHLIKTRGQQVTLRCSSQSGHNTVSWYQQALGQGPQFIFQYYREEENGRGNFPPRFSGLQFPNYSSELNVNALELDDSALYLCASSPNRGSSYEQYFGPGTRLTVT.

The V call is TRBV6-6, the J call TRBJ2-1; maybe TRBD1 (6 bases). The ends were cut back, 4 bases at V and 6 bases at J, with 19 bases in the middle. Germline V gene data show CDR1 as MNHNY and CDR2 as SVGAGI (reference sequence). CDR3 size: 16 residues. The CDR3 loop reads CASSSTLGGARNEQFF. DNA of the CDR3: TGTGCCAGCAGTTCTACCCTAGGGGGTGCGCGCAATGAGCAGTTCTTC.

This rearrangement joins TRBV30 to TRBJ2-4; D might be TRBD1 or TRBD2, each matching 5 bases. This CDR3 contains 14 residues. V lost 1 base and J 3 bases, leaving 10 bases between the germline ends. The germline gives CDR1 GTSNPN, CDR2 SVGIG (reference sequence). Written as DNA, the CDR3 is TGTGCCTGGAGTGCAGGGAGAGGCAAAAACATTCAGTACTTC. This encodes CAWSAGRGKNIQYF.

The CDR3 loop is CASSLVGGQYQETQYF. CDR3 nucleotides: TGTGCCAGCAGCTTAGTGGGGGGACAGTACCAAGAGACCCAGTACTTC. The rearrangement uses TRBV7-6 and TRBJ2-5; D may be TRBD1 (7 bases). The germline V and J ends were trimmed by 1 base and 0 bases, with 12 bases remaining between them. Germline assignment: CDR1 SGHVS and CDR2 FNYEAQ. This CDR3 has 16 amino acids.

The chain has TRBV29-1 and TRBJ1-6; 7 bases are a match to TRBD1. The trim removed 5 bases at V and 5 bases at J, leaving 6 bases unmatched. Germline V gene lookup returns CDR1 SQVTM and CDR2 ANQGSEA. CDR3 length: 14 amino acids. The CDR3 loop is CSVSPGQDNSPLHF. In DNA form, the CDR3 reads TGCAGCGTTAGCCCCGGACAGGATAATTCACCCCTCCACTTT.

This chain links TRBV11-3 with TRBJ2-5; TRBD2 matches 10 bases. CDR3 size: 14 residues. V lost 1 base, J lost 4 bases, and 0 bases stayed unmatched. Germline V lookup: CDR1 SGHNT, CDR2 YENEEA. The CDR3 reads CASSLASGGETQYF. The DNA of the CDR3 is TGTGCCAGCAGCTTAGCTAGCGGGGGAGAGACCCAGTACTTC.

V gene TRBV28 combines with J gene TRBJ2-5; no reliable D call. The CDR3 is 13 residues long. V was shortened by 9 bases and J by 4 bases, with 15 bases between the two germline ends. The germline CDR1 and CDR2 sequences are MDHEN and SYDVKM. The chain's CDR3 is CASRWGRAETQYF. In DNA, the CDR3 is TGTGCCAGTCGTTGGGGAAGGGCAGAGACCCAGTACTTC. Full variable domain (remainder filled in from reference TRBV28 and TRBJ2-5): DVKVTQSSRYLVKRTGEKVFLECVQDMDHENMFWYRQDPGLGLRLIYFSYDVKMKEKGDIPEGYSVSREKKERFSLILESASTNQTSMYLCASRWGRAETQYFGPGTRLLVL.

This clone was counted a few times. This chain joins TRBV11-3 and TRBJ2-1; 8 positions match TRBD1. Unmatched junction bases numbered 7, after V lost 1 base and J lost 8 bases. Germline CDR1 SGHNT, CDR2 YENEEA. The CDR3 has 15 amino acids. The CDR3 loop reads CASSLVSGGEYEQFF. The CDR3 region has the DNA TGTGCCAGCAGCTTAGTCTCAGGGGGCGAGTATGAGCAGTTCTTC.

The V call is TRBV30, the J call TRBJ1-2; D might be TRBD1 (5 bases). V dropped 5 bases and J dropped 2 bases, with 9 bases sitting between them. The CDR3 runs 12 residues. CDR1 and CDR2 from the germline V gene are GTSNPN and SVGIG (reference sequence). The CDR3 DNA follows: TGTGCCTGGGCACAGGCAAACTATGGCTACACCTTC. This sequence encodes CAWAQANYGYTF.

The rearrangement links TRBV19 to TRBJ1-4; a possible D gene is TRBD1 (6 bases). The CDR3 spans 18 residues. Looked up from germline, CDR1 is LNHDA and CDR2 is SQIVND (reference sequence). Between the trimmed V and J ends, which lost 7 bases and 6 bases, there was a span of 27 bases. The CDR3 DNA follows: TGTGCCAGTACCCCTGGTTTGGGGGCCGTCAGAATTTATGAAAAACTGTTTTTT. Its protein product is CASTPGLGAVRIYEKLFF.

The chain recombines TRBV7-2 with TRBJ1-4, with D possibly matching TRBD1 (6 bases). The CDR3 loop spans 14 amino acids. Germline loops: CDR1 SGHTA, CDR2 FQGNSA. V was pared by 1 base and J by 4 bases, with 7 bases between. CDR3 amino acids: CASSLGRGNEKLFF. The CDR3, as DNA: TGTGCCAGCAGCTTAGGCAGGGGTAATGAAAAACTGTTTTTT.

The chain joins TRBV15 to TRBJ2-3; TRBD2 matches 7 bases. J lost 0 bases, V lost 5 bases, and 8 bases had no gene match. Germline lookup yields CDR1 LNHNV and CDR2 YYDKDF (reference sequence). CDR3 length: 16 amino acids. The CDR3 sequence is CATSARLAESTDTQYF. As DNA, the CDR3 is TGTGCCACCAGCGCCCGACTAGCCGAGAGCACAGATACGCAGTATTTT.

In its sample, this clone was seen a few times. The chain employs TRBV7-2 and TRBJ2-3, with D perhaps matching TRBD1 or TRBD2 (5 bases each). Trimming removed 5 bases at V and 4 bases at J, with 16 bases between. CDR3 length: 15 amino acids. Per the germline V gene, CDR1 is SGHTA and CDR2 is FQGNSA. The CDR3 reads CASSPPGRIADTQYF. CDR3 in DNA: TGTGCCAGCAGCCCCCCGGGACGGATCGCAGATACGCAGTATTTT.

Comments on this clone: At one boundary the junction diverges from the germline segment, which might be a read error. The V call is TRBV15, the J call TRBJ2-2; D is unresolved. Germline V lookup: CDR1 LNHNV, CDR2 YYDKDF (reference sequence). The CDR3 sequence is 18 residues long. The CDR3 reads CATSGEQRVLANTGELFF. The CDR3, as DNA: TGTGCCACCAGCGGAGAGCAACGGGTTCTCGCGAACACCGGGGAGCTGTTTTTT.

The sample holds a few counts of this clone. The V gene is TRBV7-9, the J gene TRBJ1-6; the D is unclear. V lost 3 bases to trimming and J lost 3 bases, with 6 bases between them. This CDR3 is 14 amino acids long. CDR1 and CDR2 (germline): SEHNR, FQNEAQ (reference sequence). The CDR3 region has the DNA TGTGCCAGCAGCTTTTCAGACTATAATTCACCCCTCCACTTT. It encodes CASSFSDYNSPLHF.

V is TRBV4-3 and J is TRBJ1-4; D ambiguous. The length of the CDR3 is 15 residues. CDR1 is LGHNA and CDR2 is YSLEER in the germline V gene. V was cut by 1 base and J by 6 bases, with 12 bases left in between. In DNA form, the CDR3 reads TGCGCCAGCAGCCAAGCCGGTAGGAATGATGAAAAACTGTTTTTT. Translating it yields CASSQAGRNDEKLFF.

The V call is TRBV9, the J call TRBJ1-5; D gene unclear. This CDR3 has 12 amino acids. The V gene's germline CDR1 is SGDLS and CDR2 YYNGEE. The germline V and J ends were trimmed by 5 bases and 9 bases, with 12 bases remaining between them. CDR3 region: CASSPDRGPQHF. CDR3 coding DNA: TGTGCCAGCAGTCCGGACCGAGGGCCCCAGCATTTT.

The chain combines TRBV5-3 with TRBJ1-4; a weak D match, TRBD1 (5 bases). TRBV5-3 is treated as an ORF (open reading frame) with a function not yet certain. This CDR3 is 15 amino acids long. Trimming removed 4 bases at V and 7 bases at J, with 17 bases between. CDR3 region: CARSPVGVSGEKLFF. As DNA, the CDR3 is TGTGCCAGAAGCCCGGTAGGGGTGTCTGGTGAAAAACTGTTTTTT.

V and J are TRBV6-5 and TRBJ1-5; D not resolved. CDR1 and CDR2 from the germline V gene are MNHEY and SVGAGI. Trimming removed 0 bases at V and 5 bases at J, with 11 bases between. This CDR3 has 15 amino acids. CDR3 loop: CASSYSISGDQPQHF. As DNA, the CDR3 is TGTGCCAGCAGTTACTCGATCTCCGGCGATCAGCCCCAGCATTTT.